Here is one T cell receptor (beta chain) with its context. Its cognate antigen is unknown. The sample originates from a study of blood T cells in healthy people across ages. General observations from the study: Higher diversity, along with more naive CD4+ cells, distinguished long-lived donors from aged donors.

A second PCR of roughly 7 to 11 cycles used a sample-barcoded 5' primer and a J-beta primer mix. TCRdb reanalysed the 5' RACE reads using MiXCR and keeps one entry per CDR3 protein. In the table there are 550,000 to 650,000 distinct CDR3 sequences, roughly a quarter of which are singletons. The data were also submitted as part of a second study, on T cells of mothers and their children. That source adds: At a sensitivity of around 100 clones per million clonotypes, no persistent microchimeric T cell clones appeared.

This TCR came from a boy aged 2 to 10 in good health. Sequences were obtained from blood.

The CDR3 nucleotides are TGCAGCGTTGAAAGTTTCTCGTCAGCTTTCTTT. Protein sequence: CSVESFSSAFF. The chain is built from TRBV29-1 and TRBJ1-1; D gene uncertain. The CDR3 sequence is 11 residues long. In germline, CDR1 is SQVTM, CDR2 ANQGSEA. Trimming removed 2 bases from V and 10 bases from J, with 11 bases in between.